Presented here are 13 T cell receptor beta chains from one specimen sequenced in a study of patients and donors after allogeneic stem cell transplantation. MiXCR, run by TCRdb on the RT-PCR reads, gives a single entry per CDR3 protein. Here the sample spans approximately 250,000 distinct CDR3 sequences, roughly an eighth being singletons. Sequenced: blood, either unsorted or a sorted T cell fraction (not recorded which). The source of these receptors is a human donor who was either an allogeneic HSCT recipient or a stem cell or donor lymphocyte infusion donor (not recorded which). It is not recorded whose cells these are; they may come from a transplant donor.

This clonotype has just a few counts. This chain uses TRBV6-2 or TRBV6-3 with TRBJ2-1; D unresolved. V was shortened by 0 bases and J by 6 bases, with 12 bases between the two germline ends. The CDR3 is 15 amino acids. Germline V gene sequence: CDR1 MNHEY, CDR2 SVGEGT. CDR3 coding DNA: TGTGCCAGCAGTTACTCGAGGTTAGCCGCCAATGAGCAGTTCTTC. Amino acids: CASSYSRLAANEQFF.

This clonotype has ten or more counts. The chain couples TRBV4-2 to TRBJ2-2; weak D call: TRBD2 (6 bases). This CDR3 comprises 17 residues. Trimming left V 2 bases short and J 4 bases short, with 17 bases between. CDR1 is LGHNA and CDR2 is YNFKEQ in the germline V gene. The CDR3 DNA is TGTGCCAGCAGCCAACCCCTTGATAGCGGATTCACCGGGGAGCTGTTTTTT. It specifies CASSQPLDSGFTGELFF.

The chain recombines TRBV27 with TRBJ1-6; D possibly corresponds to TRBD1 (6 bases). V shed 8 bases and J shed 6 bases, with 11 bases lying between them. The CDR3 covers 13 residues. In germline, CDR1 is MNHEY, CDR2 SMNVEV (reference sequence). The CDR3 nucleotides read TGTGCCAGCCGTAACAGGGCTAATTCACCCCTCCACTTT. Residues: CASRNRANSPLHF.

This clonotype was recorded a few times. V gene TRBV12-5 combines with J gene TRBJ1-6; 7 bases fit TRBD1. The CDR3 totals 14 residues. J gave up 6 bases and V 5 bases, and 4 bases lay outside the gene matches. The V gene's germline CDR1 is LGHNT and CDR2 FRNRAP. The CDR3 is CASGRDSSNSPLHF. CDR3 sequence (DNA): TGTGCTAGTGGTCGGGACAGCTCTAATTCACCCCTCCACTTT. Full variable domain (rest looked up from reference TRBV12-5 and TRBJ1-6): DARVTQTPRHKVTEMGQEVTMRCQPILGHNTVFWYRQTMMQGLELLAYFRNRAPLDDSGMPKDRFSAEMPDATLATLKIQPSEPRDSAVYFCASGRDSSNSPLHFGNGTRLTVT.

This clonotype was detected many times. The V call is TRBV7-3, the J call TRBJ2-1; D is perhaps TRBD1 or TRBD2 (5 bases each). CDR1 is SGHTA, CDR2 FQGTGA, per germline. The CDR3 sequence is 14 residues long. The V end lost 4 bases, the J end lost 10 bases, and 17 bases lay between the germline ends. The CDR3 region has the DNA TGTGCCAGCAGCTCCTCCGGGACCCCCGACGAGCAGTTCTTC. Protein sequence: CASSSSGTPDEQFF.

The CDR3 DNA follows: TGTGCCAGCAGTTTTCGGGCAGGAGATACAGATACGCAGTATTTT. Its translation: CASSFRAGDTDTQYF. The V and J genes are TRBV12-3 or TRBV12-4 and TRBJ2-3; no reliable D call. Between the trimmed V and J ends, which lost 3 bases and 3 bases, there was a span of 13 bases. This CDR3 is built from 15 residues.

This clonotype was counted many times. The J gene is TRBJ2-6, the V gene TRBV3-1, with D possibly matching TRBD2 (5 bases). V was trimmed by 4 bases and J by 4 bases, leaving 11 bases between them. The CDR3 loop spans 15 amino acids. Germline V CDR1 and CDR2: LGHDT, YNNKEL (reference sequence). Here the CDR3 DNA reads TGTGCCAGCAGCCCTCGGGGTCTCGGGGCCAACGTCCTGACTTTC. Protein product: CASSPRGLGANVLTF.

The chain has TRBV4-3 and TRBJ2-2; tentatively, D is TRBD2 (6 bases). Trimming left V 0 bases short and J 7 bases short, with 12 bases between. CDR3 length equals 15 residues. The germline V gene encodes CDR1 LGHNA and CDR2 YSLEER. The CDR3 nucleotides read TGCGCCAGCAGCCAAGATAGCGGATGGGGCGGGGAGCTGTTTTTT. This encodes CASSQDSGWGGELFF.

This clonotype has only a few counts. J is TRBJ2-7 and V is TRBV7-2; D not certain. There are 14 residues in the CDR3. Germline assignment: CDR1 SGHTA and CDR2 FQGNSA. V lost 1 base and J 2 bases, leaving 9 bases between the germline ends. CDR3 in DNA: TGTGCCAGCAGCTTAGTAGGGTCCGCCTACGAGCAGTACTTC. It is translated as CASSLVGSAYEQYF.

This chain connects TRBV6-2 or TRBV6-3 to TRBJ2-3; TRBD2 agrees at 7 bases. The CDR3 totals 13 residues. Germline CDR1 and CDR2: MNHEY and SVGEGT. Trimming at V came to 4 bases and at J to 14 bases, leaving 12 bases not matched to a gene. CDR3 bases: TGTGCCAGCAGTTGGCCCTGGGGGGGTCCTCTGTATTTT. Amino acids: CASSWPWGGPLYF.

This chain joins TRBV5-6 and TRBJ1-1; 8 bases match TRBD1. V lost 6 bases and J lost 6; bases outside the gene matches: 7. This CDR3 is built from 13 residues. The germline V gene encodes CDR1 SGHDT and CDR2 YYEEEE. The CDR3 spells CASTATGAAEAFF. The CDR3 coding sequence is TGTGCCAGCACCGCGACAGGGGCCGCTGAAGCTTTCTTT.

This clonotype was seen repeatedly, ten times or more. The chain joins TRBV4-2 to TRBJ1-1; 7 bases match TRBD1. The CDR3 sequence is 14 residues long. V lost 3 bases and J lost 3; bases outside the gene matches: 4. CDR1 LGHNA and CDR2 YNFKEQ come from the germline V gene. In DNA form, the CDR3 reads TGTGCCAGCAGCCATCCGGGACAGCACACTGAAGCTTTCTTT. Residues: CASSHPGQHTEAFF.

This clonotype was detected a few times. V and J are TRBV15 and TRBJ2-7, with D possibly TRBD1 on 5 matching bases. Germline lookup yields CDR1 LNHNV and CDR2 YYDKDF (reference sequence). The V end was cut by 3 bases, the J end by 0 bases, with 21 bases between. The CDR3 is made up of 18 amino acids. The CDR3 region is CATSSRPLRTISSYEQYF. CDR3 DNA: TGTGCCACCAGCAGCCGCCCTCTTAGGACAATCAGCTCCTACGAGCAGTACTTC.